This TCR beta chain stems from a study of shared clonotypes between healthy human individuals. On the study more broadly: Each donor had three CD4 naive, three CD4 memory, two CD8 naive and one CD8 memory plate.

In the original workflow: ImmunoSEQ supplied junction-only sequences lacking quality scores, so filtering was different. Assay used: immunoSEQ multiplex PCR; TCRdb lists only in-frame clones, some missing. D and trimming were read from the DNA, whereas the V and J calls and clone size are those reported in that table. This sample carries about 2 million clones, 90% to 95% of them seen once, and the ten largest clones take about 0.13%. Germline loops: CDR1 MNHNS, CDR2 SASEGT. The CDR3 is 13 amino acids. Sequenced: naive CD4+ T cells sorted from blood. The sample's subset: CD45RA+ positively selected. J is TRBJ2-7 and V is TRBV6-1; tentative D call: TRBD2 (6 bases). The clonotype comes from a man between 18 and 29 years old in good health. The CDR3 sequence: CSLEGTDSYEQYF. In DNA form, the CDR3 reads TGTTCTCTAGAGGGGACTGACTCCTACGAGCAGTACTTC.